This T cell receptor (beta chain) was obtained from a study of identical twins. Study outcomes and limitations: Compared with unrelated sharing, twin-shared out-of-frame alpha sequences had more low-probability sequences.

With no exceptions, donors were healthy Caucasians. Germline assignment: CDR1 SNHLY and CDR2 FYNNEI. V lost 6 bases and J lost 0, with 11 bases in between. CDR3 length: 15 residues. This clonotype was seen a few times. Its antigen is unidentified. In TCRdb, the 5' RACE reads were re-called with MiXCR into one record per CDR3 protein. The table has about 900,000 distinct CDR3 sequences, more than 9% seen once. These sequences were also reported in another study, on yellow fever vaccine responses in identical twins.

The chain couples TRBV2 to TRBJ2-2; D possibly corresponds to TRBD1 (5 bases). The sample was PBMCs. The sequence came from a young woman in good health. The chain's CDR3 is CASRIDSTNTGELFF. The DNA of the CDR3 is TGTGCCAGCAGGATAGACAGTACGAACACCGGGGAGCTGTTTTTT.